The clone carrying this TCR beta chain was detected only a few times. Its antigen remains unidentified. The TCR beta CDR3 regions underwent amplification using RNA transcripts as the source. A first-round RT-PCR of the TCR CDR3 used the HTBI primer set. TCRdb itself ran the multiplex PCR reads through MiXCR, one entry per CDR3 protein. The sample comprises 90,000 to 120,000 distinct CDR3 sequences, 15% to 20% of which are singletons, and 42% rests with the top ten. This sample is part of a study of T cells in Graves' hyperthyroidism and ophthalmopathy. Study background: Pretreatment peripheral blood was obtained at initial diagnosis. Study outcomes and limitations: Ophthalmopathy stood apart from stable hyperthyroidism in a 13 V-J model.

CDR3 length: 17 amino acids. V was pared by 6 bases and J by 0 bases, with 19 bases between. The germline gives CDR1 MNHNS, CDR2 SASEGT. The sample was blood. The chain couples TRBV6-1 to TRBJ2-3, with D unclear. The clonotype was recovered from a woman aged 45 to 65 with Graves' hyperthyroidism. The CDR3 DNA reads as TGTGCCAGCAGCCTTACCGGAATTCCATCAAGCACAGATACGCAGTATTTT. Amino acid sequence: CASSLTGIPSSTDTQYF.